One and the same sample provided the 25 T cell receptor beta chains below, sequenced in a study of monozygotic twins with inflammatory bowel disease. TCRdb reprocessed the 5' RACE reads, keeping one entry per CDR3 protein, no DNA. The table for this sample gives about 300,000 distinct CDR3 sequences. Input material: blood. The receptor source for this set is a human donor with ulcerative colitis or Crohn's disease, or a healthy co-twin of an affected twin (not recorded which).

V is TRBV11-1 and J is TRBJ2-2; the TCRdb D gene call, TRBD1, has no DNA to confirm it. CDR1 and CDR2 (germline): SGHAT, FQDESV (reference sequence). The CDR3 consists of 19 residues. CDR3 loop: CASSPARASGVLSTGELFF.

The rearrangement uses TRBV7-2 and TRBJ1-4; the TRBD1 assignment by TCRdb is unverifiable without DNA. The CDR3 runs 14 residues. The V gene's germline CDR1 is SGHTA and CDR2 FQGNSA. CDR3 region: CASKKGTENEKLFF.

The chain uses TRBV6-2 or TRBV6-3 and TRBJ2-5; TCRdb indicates TRBD2, and absent DNA this call remains unverified. This CDR3 has 12 residues. Germline CDR1 reads MNHEY; CDR2 reads SVGEGT. This CDR3 is CASREGGKTQYF.

The genes are TRBV6-2 or TRBV6-3 and TRBJ2-7; without DNA, the TCRdb call of TRBD1 cannot be checked. The V gene's germline CDR1 is MNHEY and CDR2 SVGEGT. The CDR3 sequence is 14 residues long. This CDR3 is CASTLSLGAGEQYF.

The chain uses TRBV30 and TRBJ2-2. In germline, CDR1 is GTSNPN, CDR2 SVGIG (reference sequence). This CDR3 contains 16 residues. The CDR3 protein is CAWSVNDRANTGELFF.

V usage is TRBV7-2 and J usage is TRBJ2-1; TCRdb's D gene call, TRBD2, goes unchecked for lack of DNA. The CDR3 runs to 16 residues. The V gene's germline CDR1 is SGHTA and CDR2 FQGNSA. The CDR3 spells CASSQTSRSSYNEQFF.

This chain joins TRBV7-2 and TRBJ2-2; the D gene TCRdb calls, TRBD1, cannot be checked with no DNA. The CDR3 consists of 15 residues. The germline V gene encodes CDR1 SGHTA and CDR2 FQGNSA. The CDR3 reads CASSLAGTGIGELFF. The full variable domain, rest sourced from reference TRBV7-2 and TRBJ2-2, is GAGVSQSPSNKVTEKGKDVELRCDPISGHTALYWYRQSLGQGLEFLIYFQGNSAPDKSGLPSDRFSAERTGGSVSTLTIQRTQQEDSAVYLCASSLAGTGIGELFFGEGSRLTVL.

This chain uses TRBV6-5 with TRBJ2-7; TCRdb gives TRBD2 as the D gene, but with no DNA this cannot be confirmed. Looked up from germline, CDR1 is MNHEY and CDR2 is SVGAGI. The CDR3 is 13 amino acids. CDR3 in amino acids: CASSYSEGYEQYF.

The V call is TRBV14, the J call TRBJ2-1; absent DNA, TCRdb's TRBD1 call cannot be checked. This CDR3 contains 13 residues. Per the germline V gene, CDR1 is SGHDN and CDR2 is FVKESK. The CDR3 loop reads CASSHRPGDPQFF.

Considering frequency, this clonotype is medium-sized. V gene TRBV7-9 combines with J gene TRBJ2-7; no DNA is available, so the TRBD2 call from TCRdb remains unchecked. The CDR3 length is 17 residues. Germline V gives CDR1 SEHNR, CDR2 FQNEAQ (reference sequence). CDR3: CASSLGGLAGSSHEQYF.

V is TRBV7-2 and J is TRBJ1-3; the D call of TRBD1 rests on TCRdb alone, since no DNA is present to check it. Germline CDR1 and CDR2: SGHTA and FQGNSA. The CDR3 has 17 amino acids. The CDR3 reads CASKGVRTGSLGNTIYF.

The chain is built from TRBV7-2 and TRBJ1-5. From germline, CDR1 is SGHTA and CDR2 FQGNSA. There are 14 residues in the CDR3. CDR3 residues: CASSLDSINQPQHF.

This chain's CDR3 is CASSLVSGQSPNYGYTF. The chain is built from TRBV7-2 and TRBJ1-2; TCRdb selects TRBD1, and the lack of DNA leaves this call unchecked. The CDR3 totals 17 residues. Germline V CDR1 and CDR2: SGHTA, FQGNSA.

The genes are TRBV18 and TRBJ2-1; there is no DNA to check the TCRdb D call of TRBD2. CDR3 length: 19 residues. Germline loops: CDR1 KGHSH, CDR2 LQKENI. CDR3: CASSRGTSHTFYSYNEQFF.

The rearrangement joins TRBV7-8 to TRBJ1-2. In germline, CDR1 is SGHVS, CDR2 FQNEAQ. There are 17 residues in the CDR3. Here the CDR3 reads CASSLSRLGGEGYGYTF.

The CDR3 here is CASSLRAAATDTQYF. The chain joins TRBV7-2 to TRBJ2-3; TCRdb's D gene call, TRBD1, goes unchecked for lack of DNA. This CDR3 comprises 15 residues. Germline CDR1 reads SGHTA; CDR2 reads FQGNSA. Full variable domain (remainder filled in from reference TRBV7-2 and TRBJ2-3): GAGVSQSPSNKVTEKGKDVELRCDPISGHTALYWYRQSLGQGLEFLIYFQGNSAPDKSGLPSDRFSAERTGGSVSTLTIQRTQQEDSAVYLCASSLRAAATDTQYFGPGTRLTVL.

The V call is TRBV28, the J call TRBJ1-3. The CDR3 spans 15 residues. Looked up from germline, CDR1 is MDHEN and CDR2 is SYDVKM. CDR3 protein: CASSPQQSSGNTIYF.

CDR3 in amino acids: CASSSQPPGLGLYEQYF. The rearrangement joins TRBV7-2 to TRBJ2-7; TCRdb designates TRBD2, a call that cannot be tested without DNA. This CDR3 has 17 residues. CDR1 SGHTA and CDR2 FQGNSA come from the germline V gene.

This chain joins TRBV20-1 and TRBJ2-7; lacking DNA, the TRBD1 call made by TCRdb goes unchecked. The CDR3 has 16 residues. The germline CDR1 and CDR2 sequences are DFQATT and SNEGSKA (reference sequence). The CDR3 is CSAKRIDLGVLNEQYF.

The V gene is TRBV7-2, the J gene TRBJ2-3; the D call of TRBD2 rests on TCRdb alone, since no DNA is present to check it. The CDR3 is made up of 15 amino acids. Germline V gene data show CDR1 as SGHTA and CDR2 as FQGNSA. The CDR3 loop reads CASSRTSGGPDTQYF.

The chain has TRBV20-1 and TRBJ1-5. The CDR3 covers 14 residues. The germline V gene encodes CDR1 DFQATT and CDR2 SNEGSKA (reference sequence). The CDR3 protein is CSAGSDYSNQPQHF.

The V call is TRBV29-1, the J call TRBJ2-7; TCRdb's assignment of TRBD2 cannot be checked, as there is no DNA. The length of the CDR3 is 15 residues. The germline V gene has CDR1 SQVTM and CDR2 ANQGSEA. The CDR3 region is CSVGLSGGFFYEQYF.

The gene calls are TRBV18 and TRBJ2-5; the D gene TCRdb calls, TRBD1, cannot be checked with no DNA. This CDR3 comprises 14 residues. In germline, CDR1 is KGHSH, CDR2 LQKENI. CDR3 protein: CASSQGHQGETQYF. The whole variable domain, filled in from reference TRBV18 and TRBJ2-5, reads NAGVMQNPRHLVRRRGQEARLRCSPMKGHSHVYWYRQLPEEGLKFMVYLQKENIIDESGMPKERFSAEFPKEGPSILRIQQVVRGDSAAYFCASSQGHQGETQYFGPGTRLLVL.

V and J are TRBV12-3 or TRBV12-4 and TRBJ2-1; TCRdb's D gene call, TRBD2, goes unchecked for lack of DNA. The CDR3 is made up of 13 amino acids. The CDR3 spells CASSLKAGGEQFF.

The V and J genes are TRBV29-1 and TRBJ2-7; without DNA, the TCRdb call of TRBD1 cannot be checked. The CDR3 totals 11 residues. The germline V gene has CDR1 SQVTM and CDR2 ANQGSEA. CDR3 in amino acids: CSVLRTGIQYF.